The clone carrying this T cell receptor (beta chain) appeared a single time. This entry comes from a study of cytomegalovirus exposure and HLA in healthy donors. This cohort consisted of healthy bone marrow donors. The germline V gene has CDR1 SGHAT and CDR2 FQNNGV. The V end was cut by 0 bases, the J end by 2 bases, with 10 bases between. This CDR3 region has 15 residues. A multiplex PCR was run with 60 Vbeta primers and 13 Jbeta primers. The repertoire was sequenced with immunoSEQ multiplex PCR; TCRdb's copy has only in-frame clones and lacks some. Of about 150,000 clones listed, 78% were seen once; the top ten hold around 3.2%.

The J gene is TRBJ2-5, the V gene TRBV11-2, with unresolved D. The sample taken for sequencing was PBMCs. The TCR comes from a woman between 45 and 65 years old in good health and CMV-seropositive. The CDR3 nucleotides are TGTGCCAGCAGCTTAGACTGGGCAGAACAAGAGACCCAGTACTTC. This translates into CASSLDWAEQETQYF.